Following are 20 T cell receptor beta chains from one sample sequenced in a study of blood T cell repertoires in COVID-19. Assay used: immunoSEQ multiplex PCR; TCRdb lists only in-frame clones, some missing. The profile shows a few hundred thousand clones, about 90% of them singletons. Sequences were obtained from peripheral blood. The source is a man younger than 35 who had recovered from COVID-19.

V is TRBV28 and J is TRBJ2-7, with a tentative D call TRBD1 (6 bases). V was trimmed by 6 bases and J by 5 bases, leaving 20 bases between them. The CDR3 consists of 15 residues. Germline V lookup: CDR1 MDHEN, CDR2 SYDVKM. In DNA form, the CDR3 reads TGTGCCAGCAGCCTAGTCGACAGGAGTATCCACGAGCAGTACTTC. Residues: CASSLVDRSIHEQYF.

The chain has TRBV12-3 or TRBV12-4 and TRBJ1-1, with D perhaps matching TRBD1 (5 bases). The CDR3 extends over 13 amino acids. V was pared by 5 bases and J by 4 bases, with 11 bases between. The CDR3 DNA reads TGTGCCAGCAGTCCCACAGGCCTCACTGAAGCTTTCTTT. It yields the protein CASSPTGLTEAFF.

The chain combines TRBV28 with TRBJ2-1; 10 bases agree with TRBD2. V lost 3 bases and J lost 3; bases outside the gene matches: 5. The germline V gene has CDR1 MDHEN and CDR2 SYDVKM. This CDR3 comprises 16 residues. CDR3 sequence reads: CASSFLAGVDYNEQFF. DNA of the CDR3: TGTGCCAGCAGTTTTCTAGCGGGAGTGGACTACAATGAGCAGTTCTTC.

The rearrangement joins TRBV15 to TRBJ2-7; 10 nucleotides line up with TRBD2. The CDR3 is made up of 14 amino acids. After removal of 2 bases from V and 6 bases from J, the junction contained 4 bases not matched to a gene. Germline V gives CDR1 LNHNV, CDR2 YYDKDF (reference sequence). The DNA of the CDR3 is TGTGCCACCAGCAGAAAGCGGGAGGGCCGCGAGCAGTACTTC. Its translation: CATSRKREGREQYF.

V usage is TRBV7-2 and J usage is TRBJ2-1, with 10 bases that match TRBD2. This CDR3 has 14 amino acids. Germline assignment: CDR1 SGHTA and CDR2 FQGNSA. V lost 7 bases, J lost 6 bases, and 6 bases stayed unmatched. The CDR3 DNA reads TGTGCCAGCAAGGAGCGGGGGGGGTTCAATGAGCAGTTCTTC. It encodes CASKERGGFNEQFF.

The chain carries TRBV4-1 and TRBJ1-3; TRBD1 agrees at 9 bases. Germline V gene sequence: CDR1 MGHRA, CDR2 YSYEKL. J gave up 0 bases and V 4 bases, and 10 bases lay outside the gene matches. There are 18 residues in the CDR3. The CDR3, as DNA: TGCGCCAGCAGCCCGGGACAGGGCGCACTTAGCTCTGGAAACACCATATATTTT. It yields the protein CASSPGQGALSSGNTIYF.

This sequence joins TRBV19 and TRBJ1-5; D not resolved. Germline CDR1 is LNHDA and CDR2 is SQIVND (reference sequence). The V gene lost 1 base and the J gene lost 5 bases, with 15 bases spanning the gap. CDR3 size: 16 residues. The DNA of the CDR3 is TGTGCCAGTAGTATAGTGGCCAGCCCACGGGATCAGCCCCAGCATTTT. The encoded protein is CASSIVASPRDQPQHF. The full variable domain, completed using reference TRBV19 and TRBJ1-5, is DGGITQSPKYLFRKEGQNVTLSCEQNLNHDAMYWYRQDPGQGLRLIYYSQIVNDFQKGDIAEGYSVSREKKESFPLTVTSAQKNPTAFYLCASSIVASPRDQPQHFGDGTRLSIL.

This clone has a handful of counts. The chain is built from TRBV3-1 (or the pseudogene TRBV3-2) and TRBJ1-2; D is undetermined. The CDR3 length is 14 residues. The V and J ends lost 0 bases and 2 bases respectively, with 7 bases between them. CDR1 and CDR2 (germline): LGHDT, YNNKEL (reference sequence). The CDR3: CASSQDARNYGYTF. The CDR3 nucleotides are TGTGCCAGCAGCCAAGATGCACGGAACTATGGCTACACCTTC.

This chain uses TRBV5-1 with TRBJ2-1; TRBD1 might be the D (5 bases). The CDR3 has 14 amino acids. V was pared by 1 base and J by 9 bases, with 14 bases between. The germline V gene has CDR1 SGHRS and CDR2 YFSETQ. The CDR3 is CASSLLTAQFEQFF. CDR3 nucleotides: TGCGCCAGCAGCTTGTTGACAGCCCAGTTTGAGCAGTTCTTC.

The rearrangement joins TRBV6-4 to TRBJ2-1, with 9 bases that match TRBD1. The junction had 6 bases not matched to a gene; V was cut back by 4 bases and J by 2 bases. CDR3 length equals 16 residues. Per germline, CDR1 MRHNA and CDR2 SNTAGT. The CDR3 protein is CASSASQGAAYNEQFF. The CDR3 DNA reads as TGTGCCAGCAGTGCCTCACAGGGGGCTGCCTACAATGAGCAGTTCTTC.

The rearrangement uses TRBV7-9 and TRBJ2-2; no clear D. Germline V CDR1 and CDR2: SEHNR, FQNEAQ (reference sequence). The ends were cut back, 6 bases at V and 0 bases at J, with 14 bases in the middle. There are 16 residues in the CDR3. CDR3 in DNA: TGTGCCAGCAGTATCCCAGGCACAGCGAACACCGGGGAGCTGTTTTTT. Translation gives CASSIPGTANTGELFF. The full variable domain, rest sourced from reference TRBV7-9 and TRBJ2-2, is DTGVSQNPRHKITKRGQNVTFRCDPISEHNRLYWYRQTLGQGPEFLTYFQNEAQLEKSRLLSDRFSAERPKGSFSTLEIQRTEQGDSAMYLCASSIPGTANTGELFFGEGSRLTVL.

The CDR3 sequence: CASRPRIGDEAFF. Written as DNA, the CDR3 is TGTGCCAGCAGACCCCGGATCGGGGATGAAGCTTTCTTT. This chain joins TRBV11-2 and TRBJ1-1; D gene uncertain. The length of the CDR3 is 13 residues. Trimming took off 6 bases at V and 7 bases at J, with 15 bases between the two ends. Germline CDR1 and CDR2: SGHAT and FQNNGV.

This clone was seen a handful of times. The chain carries TRBV6-1 and TRBJ2-7; D call uncertain. Trimming stripped 2 bases from V and 4 bases from J, with 6 bases between. The CDR3 runs to 12 residues. CDR1 is MNHNS, CDR2 SASEGT, per germline. CDR3 DNA sequence: TGTGCCAGCAGTGAACCCGGGTACGAGCAGTACTTC. Its protein product is CASSEPGYEQYF.

The chain uses TRBV5-4 and TRBJ2-5; D unresolved. The CDR3 totals 15 residues. The germline V gene has CDR1 SGHNT and CDR2 YYREEE (reference sequence). Trimming took 4 bases from V and 1 from J, leaving 14 bases between them. The CDR3 sequence: CASSPVGATQETQYF. The CDR3 DNA follows: TGTGCCAGCAGCCCCGTTGGAGCGACCCAAGAGACCCAGTACTTC.

The rearrangement joins TRBV7-9 to TRBJ2-7; 7 nucleotides agree with TRBD1. V lost 5 bases to trimming and J lost 2 bases; unmatched junction nucleotides: 6. CDR3 length: 14 amino acids. The V gene's germline CDR1 is SEHNR and CDR2 FQNEAQ (reference sequence). In nucleotides, the CDR3 is TGTGCCAGCAGCAGAGACAGGGAGACCTACGAGCAGTACTTC. This sequence encodes CASSRDRETYEQYF. Combining the CDR3 with reference TRBV7-9 and TRBJ2-7 gives the whole variable domain DTGVSQNPRHKITKRGQNVTFRCDPISEHNRLYWYRQTLGQGPEFLTYFQNEAQLEKSRLLSDRFSAERPKGSFSTLEIQRTEQGDSAMYLCASSRDRETYEQYFGPGTRLTVT.

The chain links TRBV7-8 to TRBJ2-7; 8 bases match TRBD1. This CDR3 is built from 14 residues. Germline V lookup: CDR1 SGHVS, CDR2 FQNEAQ. The junction had 6 bases not matched to a gene; V was cut back by 5 bases and J by 3 bases. The CDR3 nucleotides are TGTGCCAGCAGCCCGACAGGGGTGAACTACGAGCAGTACTTC. This translates into CASSPTGVNYEQYF.

This chain's CDR3 is CASSLGPGGKQPQHF. Here the CDR3 DNA reads TGTGCCAGCAGCTTAGGACCAGGTGGAAAACAGCCCCAGCATTTT. This chain joins TRBV7-2 and TRBJ1-5; D remains unclear. Trimming pared 1 base from V and 7 bases from J, leaving 14 bases between. Germline assignment: CDR1 SGHTA and CDR2 FQGNSA. CDR3 size: 15 residues. Combining the CDR3 with reference TRBV7-2 and TRBJ1-5 gives the whole variable domain GAGVSQSPSNKVTEKGKDVELRCDPISGHTALYWYRQSLGQGLEFLIYFQGNSAPDKSGLPSDRFSAERTGGSVSTLTIQRTQQEDSAVYLCASSLGPGGKQPQHFGDGTRLSIL.

The J gene is TRBJ2-5, the V gene TRBV27; 13 nucleotides agree with TRBD2. This CDR3 is 16 amino acids long. Germline V gene lookup returns CDR1 MNHEY and CDR2 SMNVEV (reference sequence). Trimming removed 5 bases from V and 4 bases from J; junction bases left unmatched: 7. The CDR3 nucleotides are TGTGCCAGCAGTCCGACAAGGACTAGCGGGGGAGAGACCCAGTACTTC. Translated: CASSPTRTSGGETQYF.

The V and J genes are TRBV7-3 and TRBJ2-7; 9 bases match TRBD2. With 0 bases clipped from V and 0 bases from J, the junction kept 6 bases outside the gene matches. Germline V lookup: CDR1 SGHTA, CDR2 FQGTGA. The CDR3 length is 17 residues. The CDR3 reads CASSLTASGDYSYEQYF. DNA for the CDR3: TGTGCCAGCAGCTTAACGGCTAGCGGGGATTACTCCTACGAGCAGTACTTC.

The J gene is TRBJ1-1, the V gene TRBV7-5; TRBD1 was called by the table and not checked on the DNA. TRBV7-5 is designated a pseudogene. The CDR3 covers 14 residues. The CDR3 loop is CARSTGQTNTEAFF. The CDR3 DNA is TGTGCCAGAAGCACGGGACAGACGAACACTGAAGCTTTCTTT.